These 21 T cell receptor beta chains came from one sample sequenced in a study of cytomegalovirus exposure and HLA in healthy donors. Using immunoSEQ multiplex PCR, the repertoire was profiled, and TCRdb retains in-frame clones only, with some absent. The repertoire holds fewer than 400,000 clones, with 88% as singletons. Sequencing was done on a sample of PBMCs. The receptor source for this set is a man aged 30 to 39 in good health and CMV-seronegative.

This chain uses TRBV7-6 with TRBJ1-4; TRBD1 might be the D (5 bases). CDR1 and CDR2 from the germline V gene are SGHVS and FNYEAQ. This CDR3 has 15 residues. Trimming cost V 4 bases and J 4 bases, with 13 bases left between them. CDR3: CASSSTKGFNEKLFF. DNA for the CDR3: TGTGCCAGCAGCTCAACTAAGGGGTTTAATGAAAAACTGTTTTTT.

Points on this clone: Additional DNA sequences in this sample encode the identical CDR3. The V gene is TRBV2, the J gene TRBJ2-1; TRBD2 might be the D (6 bases). The CDR3 runs to 15 residues. Germline CDR1 SNHLY, CDR2 FYNNEI. V was pared by 6 bases and J by 0 bases, with 12 bases between. Here the CDR3 reads CASRPRGSSYNEQFF. CDR3 in DNA: TGTGCCAGCAGACCACGGGGGAGCTCCTACAATGAGCAGTTCTTC.

The rearrangement uses TRBV7-9 and TRBJ2-1, with 9 bases fitting TRBD1. V dropped 1 base and J dropped 12; count of bases not matched to a gene: 4. The germline V gene encodes CDR1 SEHNR and CDR2 FQNEAQ (reference sequence). This CDR3 region has 13 residues. The CDR3 reads CASSLDPDRGQFF. The CDR3 DNA reads TGTGCCAGCAGCTTAGATCCGGACAGGGGGCAGTTCTTC.

This clone was seen once. This sequence joins TRBV27 and TRBJ2-7; D may be TRBD2 (5 bases). Looked up from germline, CDR1 is MNHEY and CDR2 is SMNVEV (reference sequence). The CDR3 has 12 residues. Trimming cost V 3 bases and J 7 bases, with 10 bases left between them. Here the CDR3 reads CASSLRPGEQYF. CDR3 coding DNA: TGTGCCAGCAGTTTGAGGCCGGGGGAGCAGTACTTC.

The V gene is TRBV9, the J gene TRBJ2-3; 7 bases map to TRBD1. This CDR3 comprises 14 residues. Germline-derived CDR1 and CDR2 are SGDLS and YYNGEE. V dropped 0 bases and J dropped 6; count of bases not matched to a gene: 4. The chain's CDR3 is CASSVGDSPDTQYF. The CDR3 DNA follows: TGTGCCAGCAGCGTAGGGGACAGTCCCGATACGCAGTATTTT.

The rearrangement links TRBV19 to TRBJ2-7; D gene ambiguous. Germline-derived CDR1 and CDR2 are LNHDA and SQIVND (reference sequence). V gave up 4 bases and J gave up 4 bases, with 11 bases separating them. The CDR3 length is 13 residues. The CDR3 sequence: CASSRTMKYEQYF. DNA of the CDR3: TGTGCCAGTAGTAGAACTATGAAATACGAGCAGTACTTC. Together with reference TRBV19 and TRBJ2-7, the CDR3 gives the full variable domain: DGGITQSPKYLFRKEGQNVTLSCEQNLNHDAMYWYRQDPGQGLRLIYYSQIVNDFQKGDIAEGYSVSREKKESFPLTVTSAQKNPTAFYLCASSRTMKYEQYFGPGTRLTVT.

V is TRBV7-9 and J is TRBJ2-1; 13 bases are shared with TRBD2. J gave up 0 bases and V 5 bases, and 4 bases lay outside the gene matches. The CDR3 consists of 17 residues. Germline-derived CDR1 and CDR2 are SEHNR and FQNEAQ (reference sequence). The CDR3 region has the DNA TGTGCCAGCAGCCCGGGACTAGCGGGGAGCTCCTACAATGAGCAGTTCTTC. Its protein product is CASSPGLAGSSYNEQFF.

CDR3 loop: CASSLKGGEQYF. The CDR3 DNA reads TGTGCCAGTAGTTTAAAGGGAGGCGAGCAGTACTTC. The chain carries TRBV19 and TRBJ2-7, with a weak D call TRBD2 (6 bases). CDR1 and CDR2 from the germline V gene are LNHDA and SQIVND (reference sequence). The V and J ends lost 5 bases and 6 bases respectively, with 11 bases between them. The CDR3 is made up of 12 amino acids.

V usage is TRBV10-3 and J usage is TRBJ1-1, with 8 bases fitting TRBD1. The CDR3 spans 15 residues. The junction had 5 bases not matched to a gene; V was cut back by 3 bases and J by 2 bases. Germline CDR1 reads ENHRY; CDR2 reads SYGVKD. CDR3 sequence: CAISDYRGNNTEAFF. The CDR3, as DNA: TGTGCCATCAGTGATTACAGGGGGAACAACACTGAAGCTTTCTTT.

The chain carries TRBV30 and TRBJ1-5, with a possible D match to TRBD1 (6 bases). CDR1 is GTSNPN, CDR2 SVGIG, per germline (reference sequence). The CDR3 is 15 residues long. Between the trimmed V and J ends, which lost 2 bases and 4 bases, there was a span of 15 bases. CDR3 residues: CAWSNQGGWNQPQHF. CDR3 nucleotide sequence: TGTGCCTGGAGTAACCAAGGGGGTTGGAATCAGCCCCAGCATTTT.

This clone was seen a handful of times. The chain has TRBV19 and TRBJ1-2; D unclear. Germline V gene data show CDR1 as LNHDA and CDR2 as SQIVND (reference sequence). The CDR3 is made up of 14 amino acids. V shed 4 bases and J shed 6 bases, with 15 bases lying between them. CDR3 nucleotide sequence: TGTGCCAGTAGTACTGCAGGTATTTACAATGGCTACACCTTC. Translation: CASSTAGIYNGYTF. Combining the CDR3 with reference TRBV19 and TRBJ1-2 gives the whole variable domain DGGITQSPKYLFRKEGQNVTLSCEQNLNHDAMYWYRQDPGQGLRLIYYSQIVNDFQKGDIAEGYSVSREKKESFPLTVTSAQKNPTAFYLCASSTAGIYNGYTFGSGTRLTVV.

This chain links TRBV5-1 with TRBJ2-1, with a tentative D call TRBD2 (6 bases). This CDR3 is 15 amino acids long. V was trimmed by 5 bases and J by 0 bases, leaving 12 bases between them. Germline V gene sequence: CDR1 SGHRS, CDR2 YFSETQ. Here the CDR3 reads CASRLDGSSYNEQFF. The CDR3 DNA follows: TGCGCCAGCAGACTGGACGGGAGCTCCTACAATGAGCAGTTCTTC.

V usage is TRBV9 and J usage is TRBJ1-2, with TRBD1 matching 9 bases. J lost 3 bases, V lost 5 bases, and 11 bases had no gene match. This CDR3 contains 16 residues. Germline assignment: CDR1 SGDLS and CDR2 YYNGEE. The CDR3, as DNA: TGTGCCAGCAGACCGGGACAGGGAGGTGCCGACTATGGCTACACCTTC. Encoded protein: CASRPGQGGADYGYTF.

The chain couples TRBV6-1 to TRBJ1-2; TRBD1 matches 8 bases. The trim removed 0 bases at V and 12 bases at J, leaving 9 bases unmatched. The CDR3 extends over 14 amino acids. Germline lookup yields CDR1 MNHNS and CDR2 SASEGT. DNA for the CDR3: TGTGCCAGCAGTGAAGCGCCTTCGGACAGGGCAGACACCTTC. As protein: CASSEAPSDRADTF.

The rearrangement uses TRBV27 and TRBJ1-1, with D uncertain. Germline V gene lookup returns CDR1 MNHEY and CDR2 SMNVEV (reference sequence). This CDR3 has 13 amino acids. V shed 3 bases and J shed 7 bases, with 12 bases lying between them. The CDR3 loop reads CASSLNGHYEAFF. The CDR3 coding sequence is TGTGCCAGCAGTTTGAACGGCCACTATGAAGCTTTCTTT.

V usage is TRBV9 and J usage is TRBJ2-1; D possibly corresponds to TRBD2 (5 bases). Germline V gene sequence: CDR1 SGDLS, CDR2 YYNGEE. With 4 bases removed from V and 3 bases from J, the gap between germline ends came to 11 bases. CDR3 length: 14 amino acids. CDR3 residues: CASSKVAFYNEQFF. The CDR3 bases are TGTGCCAGCAGCAAAGTAGCGTTCTACAATGAGCAGTTCTTC.

V and J are TRBV11-2 and TRBJ2-5; D might be TRBD1 (5 bases). Germline V gene sequence: CDR1 SGHAT, CDR2 FQNNGV. Trimming stripped 2 bases from V and 7 bases from J, with 17 bases between. The CDR3 covers 15 residues. The CDR3 nucleotides are TGTGCCAGCAGCTTATTTTCAGGGATCGGCGCGACCCAGTACTTC. Its translation: CASSLFSGIGATQYF.

The CDR3 loop is CASSQDRQALYNEQFF. In nucleotides, the CDR3 is TGTGCCAGCAGCCAAGATAGACAGGCCTTATACAATGAGCAGTTCTTC. The V call is TRBV4-2, the J call TRBJ2-1; D is possibly TRBD1 (6 bases). V shed 0 bases and J shed 4 bases, with 13 bases lying between them. The CDR3 has 16 residues. Germline-derived CDR1 and CDR2 are LGHNA and YNFKEQ.

The chain carries TRBV6-4 and TRBJ2-7, with TRBD2 identical over 9 bases. The CDR3 loop spans 20 amino acids. The V gene's germline CDR1 is MRHNA and CDR2 SNTAGT. V lost 0 bases, J lost 5 bases, and 20 bases stayed unmatched. CDR3 sequence reads: CASSDSEKGAGGPHGNEQYF. The CDR3, as DNA: TGTGCCAGCAGTGACTCGGAGAAGGGGGCGGGGGGGCCCCATGGGAACGAGCAGTACTTC.

V and J are TRBV30 and TRBJ1-4; 11 bases align to TRBD1. Trimming at V came to 4 bases and at J to 7 bases, leaving 8 bases not matched to a gene. Germline CDR1 and CDR2: GTSNPN and SVGIG (reference sequence). The CDR3 is 15 residues long. Written as DNA, the CDR3 is TGTGCCTGGAACCCCGGACAGGGGGCGCGTGAAAAACTGTTTTTT. Translation: CAWNPGQGAREKLFF.

The J gene is TRBJ2-7, the V gene TRBV2; 7 bases map to TRBD2. The length of the CDR3 is 14 residues. With V trimmed by 10 bases and J by 0 bases, 9 bases remained unmatched. Germline V gives CDR1 SNHLY, CDR2 FYNNEI. The CDR3 coding sequence is TGTGCCACCATAGGCGGGGGTAGCTCCTACGAGCAGTACTTC. Amino acids: CATIGGGSSYEQYF.